The rows below give T cell receptor beta chains drawn from one sample of a study of T cell responses to AZD1222 COVID-19 vaccine. Repertoires were generated with immunoSEQ multiplex PCR, while TCRdb's copy carries only in-frame clones and drops some. Of tens of thousands of clones detected, roughly 90% appear once; the ten largest clones hold around 5.2%. The sample in question was peripheral blood, obtained on day 0 of AZD1222 vaccination. Receptors were obtained from an adult in good health. Both conserved end residues are part of each CDR3. D genes are given only for firm matches. Not every row has a clone size; where given, it reads once, few, many or a size class.

.	TRBV19	.	TRBJ2-7	TGTGCCAGTAGTATAGCCAGGGGCGCCTCCTACGAGCAGTACTTC	CASSIARGASYEQYF
.	TRBV10-3	.	TRBJ1-5	TGTGCCATCAACGGGGGTGCAGGTCAGCCCCAGCATTTT	CAINGGAGQPQHF
.	TRBV7-3	.	TRBJ2-1	TGTGCCAGCAGCTTAGGCAGGAGGATTAACAATGAGCAGTTCTTC	CASSLGRRINNEQFF
.	TRBV12-5	TRBD2	TRBJ2-2	TGTGCTAGTGGTTGGACTAGCGGGGGGGCCGGCGGGGAGCTGTTTTTT	CASGWTSGGAGGELFF
.	TRBV12-3/TRBV12-4	TRBD1	TRBJ1-5	TGTGCCAGCGTGGGACAGACTAATCAGCCCCAGCATTTT	CASVGQTNQPQHF
once	TRBV5-1	TRBD2	TRBJ2-2	TGCGCCAGCAGCGAACTAGCGGGGGAGAACACCGGGGAGCTGTTTTTT	CASSELAGENTGELFF
.	TRBV6-1	.	TRBJ2-5	TGTGCCAGCAGTGAAGGGACGGCCAGGATGACCCAGTACTTC	CASSEGTARMTQYF
.	TRBV4-1	.	TRBJ1-3	TGCGCCAGCAGCCAAGACAGAAAAGACAGTTACTCTGGAAACACCATATATTTT	CASSQDRKDSYSGNTIYF
.	TRBV18	.	TRBJ2-3	TGTGCCAGCTCACCACCTTCCCCTAGCACAGATACGCAGTATTTT	CASSPPSPSTDTQYF
.	TRBV18	TRBD1	TRBJ1-3	TGTGCCAGCTCACCTTACGGACAGGGAACGGTGGCTGGAAACACCATATATTTT	CASSPYGQGTVAGNTIYF
.	TRBV6-5	.	TRBJ1-1	TGTGCCAGCAGTTCAGCGGGTTCGAGGACTGAAGCTTTCTTT	CASSSAGSRTEAFF
.	TRBV18	.	TRBJ2-7	TGTGCCAGCTCACCAAGAAACTACGAGCAGTACTTC	CASSPRNYEQYF
once	TRBV14	TRBD1	TRBJ1-6	TGTGCCAGCAGCCGGGACAGGGGAACCTATAATTCACCCCTCCACTTT	CASSRDRGTYNSPLHF
once	TRBV10-1	TRBD2	TRBJ2-2	TGCGCCAGCAGTGGGACTAGCGGGGCCCCCGGGGAGCTGTTTTTT	CASSGTSGAPGELFF
.	TRBV5-1	.	TRBJ2-7	TGCGCCAGCAGCTTGGAACCGTTAGCCTCCTACGAGCAGTACTTC	CASSLEPLASYEQYF
.	TRBV4-1	.	TRBJ1-1	TGCGCCAGCAGCCAAGATACCGGGGGTCTCGTCACTGAAGCTTTCTTT	CASSQDTGGLVTEAFF
.	TRBV2	.	TRBJ1-2	TGTGCCAGCAGTCCGGGACGGGCTAACTATGGCTACACCTTC	CASSPGRANYGYTF
.	TRBV6-5	.	TRBJ1-2	TGTGCCAGCAGCGACTACAGGGCGGCTAACTATGGCTACACCTTC	CASSDYRAANYGYTF
.	TRBV9	TRBD1	TRBJ1-1	TGTGCCAGCAGCTGGGGACAGGGACCCAACGCTGAAGCTTTCTTT	CASSWGQGPNAEAFF
once	TRBV6-6	.	TRBJ1-3	TGTGCCAGCAGGGCCCCCCGCTCTGGAAACACCATATATTTT	CASRAPRSGNTIYF
once	TRBV6-1	.	TRBJ1-2	TGTGCCAGCAGTGAAGCTTTCGGGACTAACTATGGCTACACCTTC	CASSEAFGTNYGYTF
.	TRBV29-1	.	TRBJ2-5	TGCAGCGTTCGTTACCGCAGGCAAGAGACCCAGTACTTC	CSVRYRRQETQYF
once	TRBV5-1	TRBD2	TRBJ2-1	TGCGCCAGCAGCCTAGGTACCGGGACTAGCAATGAGCAGTTCTTC	CASSLGTGTSNEQFF
.	TRBV7-8	TRBD2	TRBJ2-2	TGTGCCAGCAGCGCAAGGAGCGGGGGACCGAACACCGGGGAGCTGTTTTTT	CASSARSGGPNTGELFF
.	TRBV18	.	TRBJ2-3	TGTGCCAGCTCACCACGCACAGGGACGCAAGATACGCAGTATTTT	CASSPRTGTQDTQYF
.	TRBV5-1	.	TRBJ2-2	TGCGCCAGCAGGTCAACAGGGAACACCGGGGAGCTGTTTTTT	CASRSTGNTGELFF
.	TRBV30	.	TRBJ1-1	TGTGCCTGTCCCGGGATAGGAAACACTGAAGCTTTCTTT	CACPGIGNTEAFF
.	TRBV7-9	TRBD1	TRBJ1-4	TGTGCCAGCAGCTTAGACAGGGGTACTAATGAAAAACTGTTTTTT	CASSLDRGTNEKLFF
.	TRBV19	.	TRBJ2-4	TGTGCCAGTAGTCGGGTCAGCATACAAAACATTCAGTACTTC	CASSRVSIQNIQYF
.	TRBV19	.	TRBJ1-5	TGTGCCAGTAAGGAAGGAGCTGAGCCCCAGCATTTT	CASKEGAEPQHF
.	TRBV5-1	.	TRBJ2-3	TGCGCCAGCAGCCTCAGGGAAGGTTGGGGCACAGATACGCAGTATTTT	CASSLREGWGTDTQYF
.	TRBV5-1	.	TRBJ1-2	TGCGCCAGCAGCTTGTATGAGGGCCGTGGCTACACCTTC	CASSLYEGRGYTF
.	TRBV6-6	TRBD1	TRBJ1-1	TGTGCCAGCAGCCGAGGGACAGGGGTTGAAGCTTTCTTT	CASSRGTGVEAFF
few	TRBV9	TRBD2	TRBJ2-1	TGTGCCAGCACCCGAGCGGGGGGGCCCTACAATGAGCAGTTCTTC	CASTRAGGPYNEQFF
once	TRBV20-1	.	TRBJ1-1	TGCAGTGCTATCTTGAGGGGTGAAGCTTTCTTT	CSAILRGEAFF
.	TRBV5-5	.	TRBJ2-7	TGTGCCACCCAGTTATCAACTGGCTCCTACGAGCAGTACTTC	CATQLSTGSYEQYF
.	TRBV6-5	.	TRBJ1-1	TGTGCCAGCAGTTTCAGGAACACTGAAGCTTTCTTT	CASSFRNTEAFF
.	TRBV19	.	TRBJ1-6	TGTGCCAGTAGTATCTGGGCAGCCGTGGATTCACCCCTCCACTTT	CASSIWAAVDSPLHF
.	TRBV7-2	.	TRBJ2-5	TGTGCCAGCAGCCCACGGCTCTCCGGCCGAGAGACCCAGTACTTC	CASSPRLSGRETQYF
.	TRBV2	TRBD1	TRBJ2-5	TGTGCCAGCAGAGAAGTACAGGGGGCGCCGACCCAGTACTTC	CASREVQGAPTQYF